The rows below give T cell receptor beta chains drawn from one sample of a study of shared clonotypes between healthy human individuals. The data were produced by immunoSEQ multiplex PCR, yet TCRdb's version contains in-frame clones alone and is incomplete. Of over a million clones listed, 70% to 80% are singletons. The sequencing sample was made of memory CD4+ T cells from PBMCs. The source of these receptors is a man aged 18 to 29 in good health. Some clones in this sample may be carry-over from other donors' samples. Each CDR3 is given with its conserved first and last residue. Each record gives: clone size, D gene, V gene, J gene, CDR3 protein, CDR3 DNA. A D gene is named only where the DNA matches it firmly. Clone sizes are given selectively: once, few, many, or a class where the clone is expanded.

-,TRBD1,TRBV6-1,TRBJ1-5,CASSVRTGTQQPQHF,TGTGCCAGCAGTGTACGGACAGGGACCCAACAGCCCCAGCATTTT
-,TRBD1,TRBV11-2,TRBJ2-6,CASSSGTGLSGANVLTF,TGTGCCAGCAGCTCCGGGACAGGGTTGTCGGGGGCCAACGTCCTGACTTTC
-,TRBD2,TRBV10-3,TRBJ2-7,CAIRGTSGRSGNEQYF,TGTGCCATCAGAGGGACTAGCGGGAGATCTGGGAACGAGCAGTACTTC
-,TRBD1,TRBV18,TRBJ2-6,CASSPVYRDSHVLTF,TGTGCCAGCTCACCCGTCTACCGGGACAGCCACGTCCTGACTTTC
once,TRBD2,TRBV9,TRBJ2-1,CASSVGLAGELSNEQFF,TGTGCCAGCAGCGTAGGGTTAGCGGGAGAGTTGAGTAATGAGCAGTTCTTC
-,TRBD2,TRBV7-2,TRBJ2-1,CASSLLPPGLAGNEQFF,TGTGCCAGCAGCTTACTACCCCCGGGACTAGCGGGAAATGAGCAGTTCTTC
-,-,TRBV27,TRBJ1-4,CASSLRVANEKLFF,TGTGCCAGCAGTTTGAGAGTAGCTAATGAAAAACTGTTTTTT
-,TRBD2,TRBV5-1,TRBJ2-3,CASSPLAGGPTDTQYF,TGCGCCAGCAGCCCACTAGCGGGAGGACCCACAGATACGCAGTATTTT
-,-,TRBV5-1,TRBJ1-2,CASSDPVGHRGYTF,TGCGCCAGCAGTGACCCCGTGGGACACAGGGGCTACACCTTC
once,TRBD2,TRBV4-2,TRBJ2-7,CASSQGVAGLGEVYEQYF,TGTGCCAGCAGCCAAGGTGTCGCGGGACTAGGGGAGGTGTACGAGCAGTACTTC
-,-,TRBV28,TRBJ2-7,CASSFGASYEQYF,TGTGCCAGCAGTTTTGGGGCCAGCTACGAGCAGTACTTC
-,-,TRBV9,TRBJ2-3,CASSVGPMTTDTQYF,TGTGCCAGCAGCGTAGGACCGATGACAACAGATACGCAGTATTTT
-,TRBD1,TRBV28,TRBJ2-7,CASRRPGQALEQYF,TGTGCCAGCAGAAGACCGGGACAGGCTCTAGAGCAGTACTTC
-,TRBD2,TRBV5-4,TRBJ2-1,CASSSGAGAYNEQFF,TGTGCCAGCAGCTCGGGAGCGGGAGCATACAATGAGCAGTTCTTC
few,-,TRBV11-3,TRBJ1-1,CASSLPGITEAFF,TGTGCCAGCAGCTTGCCAGGAATCACTGAAGCTTTCTTT
-,TRBD1,TRBV18,TRBJ2-7,CASSPGTGGRYEQYF,TGTGCCAGCTCACCGGGGACAGGGGGTCGGTACGAGCAGTACTTC
-,-,TRBV4-2,TRBJ1-3,CASSRSGTSLSGNTIYF,TGTGCCAGCAGCCGCAGCGGGACCTCCCTCTCTGGAAACACCATATATTTT
-,-,TRBV6-5,TRBJ1-2,CASRIRAGNGYTF,TGTGCCAGCAGGATAAGGGCCGGGAATGGCTACACCTTC
-,-,TRBV5-1,TRBJ2-7,CASSLVRAVGYEQYF,TGCGCCAGCAGCTTGGTTCGGGCAGTCGGCTACGAGCAGTACTTC
once,-,TRBV5-4,TRBJ1-1,CASSLQDLNTEAFF,TGTGCCAGCAGCCTGCAGGACTTGAACACTGAAGCTTTCTTT
-,-,TRBV7-2,TRBJ2-7,CASSLFAGNNEQYF,TGTGCCAGCAGCTTATTCGCCGGGAACAACGAGCAGTACTTC
-,TRBD2,TRBV28,TRBJ2-2,CASPPSGDKNTGELFF,TGTGCCAGCCCCCCTAGCGGGGATAAGAACACCGGGGAGCTGTTTTTT
-,TRBD2,TRBV5-1,TRBJ2-1,CASSPLAEYNEQFF,TGCGCCAGCAGCCCACTAGCGGAGTACAATGAGCAGTTCTTC
-,TRBD2,TRBV9,TRBJ2-1,CASSVGGGSYNEQFF,TGTGCCAGCAGCGTAGGAGGCGGGAGTTACAATGAGCAGTTCTTC
-,-,TRBV7-2,TRBJ1-2,CASSLGDGEIYGYTF,TGTGCCAGCAGCTTAGGGGATGGGGAGATTTATGGCTACACCTTC
-,-,TRBV6-1,TRBJ2-1,CASSERDPYNEQFF,TGTGCCAGCAGTGAGCGGGATCCCTACAATGAGCAGTTCTTC
-,-,TRBV19,TRBJ2-6,CASSISSRSGANVLTF,TGTGCCAGTAGTATTTCGTCCCGATCTGGGGCCAACGTCCTGACTTTC
-,TRBD2,TRBV6-1,TRBJ2-7,CASSEEAGASYEQYF,TGTGCCAGCAGTGAAGAAGCGGGGGCTTCCTACGAGCAGTACTTC
-,TRBD2,TRBV19,TRBJ2-3,CASLGRVAGADTQYF,TGTGCCAGTTTGGGGCGAGTAGCGGGAGCAGATACGCAGTATTTT
-,TRBD2,TRBV5-1,TRBJ2-7,CASSGPGTTGNEQYF,TGCGCCAGCAGCGGCCCAGGGACTACAGGCAACGAGCAGTACTTC
-,-,TRBV7-2,TRBJ2-7,CASSLATGGLGEQYF,TGTGCCAGCAGCTTAGCAACAGGAGGTTTAGGGGAGCAGTACTTC
-,-,TRBV18,TRBJ1-1,CASSPTRGGNTEAFF,TGTGCCAGCTCACCCACACGGGGGGGGAACACTGAAGCTTTCTTT
-,-,TRBV27,TRBJ2-3,CASSPQGGRRYF,TGTGCCAGCAGTCCCCAGGGGGGGCGGCGGTATTTT
-,TRBD1,TRBV6-5,TRBJ1-1,CASSSRSTGRNTEAFF,TGTGCCAGCAGTTCTCGTTCGACAGGGAGGAACACTGAAGCTTTCTTT
few,-,TRBV30,TRBJ1-1,CAWSAGLGDTEAFF,TGTGCCTGGAGTGCCGGCCTTGGGGACACTGAAGCTTTCTTT
-,-,TRBV7-6,TRBJ2-7,CASSPGSFYEQYF,TGTGCCAGCAGCCCGGGGTCCTTTTACGAGCAGTACTTC
-,TRBD1,TRBV18,TRBJ2-1,CASSPSGTEYNEQFF,TGTGCCAGCTCACCATCCGGGACAGAATACAATGAGCAGTTCTTC
-,-,TRBV9,TRBJ2-5,CASSVNGQETQYF,TGTGCCAGCAGCGTAAACGGACAAGAGACCCAGTACTTC
-,-,TRBV15,TRBJ1-5,CATSALGEGDQPQHF,TGTGCCACCAGCGCCTTGGGGGAGGGCGATCAGCCCCAGCATTTT
-,-,TRBV30,TRBJ1-2,CAWDSGNYGYTF,TGTGCCTGGGATTCCGGGAACTATGGCTACACCTTC
-,TRBD2,TRBV5-4,TRBJ2-7,CASSQNSGSSYEQYF,TGCGCCAGCAGCCAGAATAGCGGGAGCTCCTACGAGCAGTACTTC
-,-,TRBV11-2,TRBJ2-7,CASSLQSEQYF,TGTGCCAGCAGCTTACAATCCGAGCAGTACTTC
many,-,TRBV29-1,TRBJ1-2,CSAGDGGYGYTF,TGCAGCGCTGGGGACGGAGGCTATGGCTACACCTTC
once,TRBD2,TRBV4-2,TRBJ2-2,CASSVPGLAANTGELFF,TGTGCCAGCAGCGTACCGGGACTAGCGGCGAACACCGGGGAGCTGTTTTTT
-,-,TRBV7-2,TRBJ2-1,CASSFFQGGDEQFF,TGTGCCAGCAGCTTCTTCCAGGGTGGGGATGAGCAGTTCTTC
-,-,TRBV7-2,TRBJ1-1,CASSLFGDEAFF,TGTGCCAGCAGCTTATTTGGCGATGAAGCTTTCTTT
once,-,TRBV30,TRBJ2-7,CAWTYYSAAAQYF,TGTGCCTGGACTTATTATAGCGCGGCGGCGCAGTACTTC
-,-,TRBV5-1,TRBJ1-2,CASSLPTGNYGYTF,TGCGCCAGCAGCTTGCCCACAGGGAACTATGGCTACACCTTC
-,-,TRBV5-1,TRBJ1-1,CASSLLGTPNTEAFF,TGCGCCAGCAGCCTCCTTGGGACTCCGAACACTGAAGCTTTCTTT
-,TRBD2,TRBV7-2,TRBJ2-7,CASSSWGGPYEQYF,TGTGCCAGCAGCTCCTGGGGGGGACCCTACGAGCAGTACTTC
-,-,TRBV7-9,TRBJ2-6,CASSSLEAGANVLTF,TGTGCCAGCAGCTCACTTGAGGCTGGGGCCAACGTCCTGACTTTC
-,-,TRBV4-3,TRBJ2-7,CASSQEGGLGSYEQYF,TGCGCCAGCAGCCAAGAGGGGGGTCTGGGTTCCTACGAGCAGTACTTC
-,-,TRBV12-2,TRBJ1-4,CASRLPPGNEKLFF,TGTGCAAGTCGCCTACCCCCCGGTAATGAAAAACTGTTTTTT
-,TRBD2,TRBV6-1,TRBJ2-5,CASSTGPSGQETQYF,TGTGCCAGCAGTACCGGGCCTAGCGGACAAGAGACCCAGTACTTC
few,-,TRBV2,TRBJ2-7,CASRDTLGTGSYEQYF,TGTGCCAGCAGAGACACCCTCGGGACGGGATCCTACGAGCAGTACTTC
-,TRBD1,TRBV6-6,TRBJ2-1,CASRSQGPYNEQFF,TGTGCCAGCAGGTCACAGGGGCCCTACAATGAGCAGTTCTTC
-,TRBD2,TRBV5-6,TRBJ2-7,CASSGDVSGSRRGEQYF,TGTGCCAGCAGCGGCGACGTAAGCGGGAGTCGGCGCGGCGAGCAGTACTTC
-,-,TRBV18,TRBJ1-2,CASSPTSEGANYGYTF,TGTGCCAGCTCACCTACTTCAGAAGGGGCTAACTATGGCTACACCTTC
many,-,TRBV29-1,TRBJ1-1,CSVAVQGSNTEAFF,TGCAGCGTCGCCGTACAGGGATCGAACACTGAAGCTTTCTTT